Listed below are T cell receptor beta chains from one sample, sequenced in a study of blood T cell repertoires in COVID-19. The method was immunoSEQ multiplex PCR; TCRdb's version includes in-frame clones alone and lacks a portion of them. Of 200,000 to 250,000 clones in the sample, approximately 81% were seen once. The sequenced sample was peripheral blood. The origin of the receptors is a man aged 30 to 45 with active or convalescent COVID-19. Both conserved end residues are part of each CDR3. The order of the fields is D gene, V gene, clone size, J gene, CDR3 protein, CDR3 DNA. The D gene is left open where the match is weak. Expanded clones are given a class, and other clones once, few, many or no size at all.

D gene: TRBD1; V gene: TRBV4-3; clone size: .; J gene: TRBJ2-1; CDR3 protein: CASSRTNRGTGSYNEQFF; CDR3 DNA: TGCGCCAGCAGCCGCACGAACCGCGGGACAGGATCCTACAATGAGCAGTTCTTC
D gene: TRBD2; V gene: TRBV9; clone size: .; J gene: TRBJ2-1; CDR3 protein: CASSVQLAELNEQFF; CDR3 DNA: TGTGCCAGCAGCGTACAACTAGCGGAACTCAATGAGCAGTTCTTC
D gene: TRBD1; V gene: TRBV7-9; clone size: .; J gene: TRBJ1-4; CDR3 protein: CASSPSDYRGREEKLFF; CDR3 DNA: TGTGCCAGCAGCCCTTCGGATTACAGGGGGCGGGAGGAAAAACTGTTTTTT
D gene: TRBD2; V gene: TRBV19; clone size: .; J gene: TRBJ2-7; CDR3 protein: CASTAGTSGAYEQYF; CDR3 DNA: TGTGCCAGTACCGCCGGGACTAGCGGGGCCTACGAGCAGTACTTC
D gene: TRBD2; V gene: TRBV7-2; clone size: .; J gene: TRBJ2-4; CDR3 protein: CASSVGGSKNIQYF; CDR3 DNA: TGTGCCAGCAGCGTCGGGGGGTCGAAAAACATTCAGTACTTC
D gene: .; V gene: TRBV5-6; clone size: .; J gene: TRBJ1-1; CDR3 protein: CASSLQQGMNTEAFF; CDR3 DNA: TGTGCCAGCAGTCTGCAGCAGGGGATGAACACTGAAGCTTTCTTT
D gene: .; V gene: TRBV10-1; clone size: once; J gene: TRBJ1-1; CDR3 protein: CASNGDLNTEAFF; CDR3 DNA: TGCGCCAGCAACGGAGACCTCAACACTGAAGCTTTCTTT
D gene: .; V gene: TRBV7-2; clone size: .; J gene: TRBJ2-7; CDR3 protein: CASSPRDEQYF; CDR3 DNA: TGTGCCAGCAGCCCCCGAGATGAGCAGTACTTC
D gene: .; V gene: TRBV28; clone size: .; J gene: TRBJ2-7; CDR3 protein: CASSLLGAQDYEQYF; CDR3 DNA: TGTGCCAGCAGTTTACTGGGGGCACAAGATTACGAGCAGTACTTC
D gene: .; V gene: TRBV19; clone size: once; J gene: TRBJ2-3; CDR3 protein: CASSLGQSTDTQYF; CDR3 DNA: TGTGCCAGTAGTCTTGGACAGAGCACAGATACGCAGTATTTT
D gene: .; V gene: TRBV13; clone size: .; J gene: TRBJ2-3; CDR3 protein: CASSPRASGDTQYF; CDR3 DNA: TGTGCCAGCAGCCCTAGAGCCAGTGGAGATACGCAGTATTTT
D gene: .; V gene: TRBV6-5; clone size: few; J gene: TRBJ1-1; CDR3 protein: CASRDSPLNTEAFF; CDR3 DNA: TGTGCCAGCAGGGACAGTCCTTTGAACACTGAAGCTTTCTTT
D gene: TRBD1; V gene: TRBV9; clone size: once; J gene: TRBJ2-3; CDR3 protein: CASGQGVSTDTQYF; CDR3 DNA: TGTGCCAGCGGACAGGGGGTCAGCACAGATACGCAGTATTTT
D gene: .; V gene: TRBV9; clone size: once; J gene: TRBJ1-2; CDR3 protein: CASSPNESRDRSGYTF; CDR3 DNA: TGTGCCAGCAGCCCAAACGAGAGCAGGGATCGGAGTGGCTACACCTTC
D gene: TRBD2; V gene: TRBV7-3; clone size: .; J gene: TRBJ2-7; CDR3 protein: CASSPHSGSSEEQYF; CDR3 DNA: TGTGCCAGCAGCCCTCATAGCGGGAGCTCGGAGGAGCAGTACTTC
D gene: TRBD1; V gene: TRBV5-1; clone size: .; J gene: TRBJ2-3; CDR3 protein: CASSGQASTDTQYF; CDR3 DNA: TGCGCCAGCAGCGGACAGGCCAGCACAGATACGCAGTATTTT
D gene: TRBD1; V gene: TRBV4-1; clone size: .; J gene: TRBJ1-6; CDR3 protein: CASSRSGDRGSYNSPLHF; CDR3 DNA: TGCGCCAGCAGCCGCTCCGGGGACAGGGGTTCCTATAATTCACCCCTCCACTTT
D gene: .; V gene: TRBV14; clone size: .; J gene: TRBJ2-3; CDR3 protein: CASSQADTQYF; CDR3 DNA: TGTGCCAGCAGCCAAGCGGATACGCAGTATTTT
D gene: TRBD2; V gene: TRBV29-1; clone size: .; J gene: TRBJ2-7; CDR3 protein: CSVENLAGAEREQYF; CDR3 DNA: TGCAGCGTTGAAAACCTAGCGGGGGCCGAGCGGGAGCAGTACTTC
D gene: TRBD1; V gene: TRBV6-2/TRBV6-3; clone size: .; J gene: TRBJ2-7; CDR3 protein: CASSYLRTGIEQYF; CDR3 DNA: TGTGCCAGCAGTTACCTTAGGACAGGGATCGAGCAGTACTTC
D gene: TRBD1; V gene: TRBV28; clone size: .; J gene: TRBJ1-5; CDR3 protein: CASGTDRGKQPQHF; CDR3 DNA: TGTGCCAGCGGGACGGACAGGGGCAAGCAGCCCCAGCATTTT
D gene: .; V gene: TRBV15; clone size: .; J gene: TRBJ1-1; CDR3 protein: CATSGGDSNTEAFF; CDR3 DNA: TGTGCCACCAGCGGCGGGGATTCGAACACTGAAGCTTTCTTT
D gene: TRBD1; V gene: TRBV7-2; clone size: .; J gene: TRBJ2-1; CDR3 protein: CASSLRGPLHNEQFF; CDR3 DNA: TGTGCCAGCAGCTTGAGGGGGCCCCTACACAATGAGCAGTTCTTC
D gene: TRBD1; V gene: TRBV2; clone size: .; J gene: TRBJ1-2; CDR3 protein: CATRATGGNYGYTF; CDR3 DNA: TGTGCCACCCGGGCGACAGGGGGGAACTATGGCTACACCTTC
D gene: .; V gene: TRBV28; clone size: medium-sized; J gene: TRBJ2-1; CDR3 protein: CASSLRSHRNEQFF; CDR3 DNA: TGTGCCAGCAGTTTAAGGAGCCATCGTAATGAGCAGTTCTTC
D gene: .; V gene: TRBV7-9; clone size: many; J gene: TRBJ2-3; CDR3 protein: CASSSRGAGTDTQYF; CDR3 DNA: TGTGCCAGCAGCTCCCGGGGGGCAGGCACAGATACGCAGTATTTT
D gene: TRBD2; V gene: TRBV24-1; clone size: .; J gene: TRBJ2-5; CDR3 protein: CATSDPGLAVKETQYF; CDR3 DNA: TGTGCCACCAGTGATCCGGGACTAGCAGTAAAAGAGACCCAGTACTTC
D gene: .; V gene: TRBV11-2; clone size: .; J gene: TRBJ2-3; CDR3 protein: CASSLGRRTDTQYF; CDR3 DNA: TGTGCCAGCAGCTTGGGGCGTCGCACAGATACGCAGTATTTT
D gene: .; V gene: TRBV11-2; clone size: .; J gene: TRBJ1-3; CDR3 protein: CASSLGSGQGNTIYF; CDR3 DNA: TGTGCCAGCAGCTTAGGGTCCGGACAGGGAAACACCATATATTTT
D gene: TRBD2; V gene: TRBV19; clone size: .; J gene: TRBJ2-1; CDR3 protein: CASSTGLAGGHSSYNEQFF; CDR3 DNA: TGTGCCAGTAGTACCGGACTAGCGGGGGGCCATAGCTCCTACAATGAGCAGTTCTTC
D gene: TRBD1; V gene: TRBV28; clone size: .; J gene: TRBJ1-1; CDR3 protein: CASSLFRTGVNTEAFF; CDR3 DNA: TGTGCCAGCAGTTTATTTCGGACAGGGGTGAATACTGAAGCTTTCTTT
D gene: .; V gene: TRBV2; clone size: .; J gene: TRBJ2-7; CDR3 protein: CASSDKGGGSGRREYF; CDR3 DNA: TGTGCCAGCAGTGATAAGGGGGGCGGGAGTGGTCGGCGAGAGTACTTC
D gene: TRBD1; V gene: TRBV28; clone size: .; J gene: TRBJ1-2; CDR3 protein: CASSSGEGGGYGYTF; CDR3 DNA: TGTGCCAGCAGCTCCGGGGAAGGGGGCGGATATGGCTACACCTTC
D gene: TRBD1; V gene: TRBV9; clone size: .; J gene: TRBJ2-5; CDR3 protein: CASSAQGLKETQYF; CDR3 DNA: TGTGCCAGCAGCGCACAGGGGCTGAAGGAGACCCAGTACTTC
D gene: .; V gene: TRBV12-3/TRBV12-4; clone size: .; J gene: TRBJ1-2; CDR3 protein: CASSAGLSTDYTF; CDR3 DNA: TGTGCCAGCAGTGCGGGTCTGTCAACGGACTACACCTTC
D gene: TRBD1; V gene: TRBV30; clone size: .; J gene: TRBJ1-3; CDR3 protein: CASTGGGNTIYF; CDR3 DNA: TGTGCCTCCACAGGGGGTGGAAACACCATATATTTT
D gene: .; V gene: TRBV11-2; clone size: .; J gene: TRBJ1-1; CDR3 protein: CASSLDRGGLNTEAFF; CDR3 DNA: TGTGCCAGCAGCTTAGATAGGGGGGGGTTGAACACTGAAGCTTTCTTT
D gene: .; V gene: TRBV30; clone size: .; J gene: TRBJ1-1; CDR3 protein: CAFSPESPYMDTEAFF; CDR3 DNA: TGTGCCTTCTCCCCCGAGTCTCCCTATATGGACACTGAAGCTTTCTTT
D gene: TRBD1; V gene: TRBV15; clone size: .; J gene: TRBJ1-6; CDR3 protein: CATSNDRVWANSPLHF; CDR3 DNA: TGTGCCACCAGCAACGACAGGGTCTGGGCAAATTCACCCCTCCACTTT
D gene: .; V gene: TRBV21-1; clone size: .; J gene: TRBJ2-7; CDR3 protein: CASTEGTGRAYEQYF; CDR3 DNA: TGTGCCAGCACCGAAGGGACAGGGAGAGCCTACGAGCAGTACTTC
D gene: TRBD2; V gene: TRBV24-1; clone size: .; J gene: TRBJ2-1; CDR3 protein: CATSDPSGSSYNEQFF; CDR3 DNA: TGTGCCACCAGTGACCCGAGCGGGAGTTCCTACAATGAGCAGTTCTTC
D gene: TRBD1; V gene: TRBV5-1; clone size: .; J gene: TRBJ1-1; CDR3 protein: CASSANRQGPNTEAFF; CDR3 DNA: TGCGCCAGCAGCGCCAACCGACAGGGCCCGAACACTGAAGCTTTCTTT
D gene: TRBD2; V gene: TRBV7-9; clone size: .; J gene: TRBJ2-3; CDR3 protein: CASSPGTSRTDTQYF; CDR3 DNA: TGTGCCAGCAGCCCCGGGACTAGTCGTACAGATACGCAGTATTTT
D gene: TRBD1; V gene: TRBV3-1/TRBV3-2; clone size: few; J gene: TRBJ2-7; CDR3 protein: CASSLRDRAPYEQYF; CDR3 DNA: TGTGCCAGCAGCCTCCGGGACAGGGCTCCCTACGAGCAGTACTTC
D gene: TRBD1; V gene: TRBV4-2; clone size: .; J gene: TRBJ1-5; CDR3 protein: CASSQVKTGVGINQPQHF; CDR3 DNA: TGTGCCAGCAGCCAGGTAAAGACAGGGGTGGGGATTAATCAGCCCCAGCATTTT
D gene: .; V gene: TRBV9; clone size: .; J gene: TRBJ1-5; CDR3 protein: CASSVAGDANQPQHF; CDR3 DNA: TGTGCCAGCAGCGTAGCAGGGGACGCCAATCAGCCCCAGCATTTT